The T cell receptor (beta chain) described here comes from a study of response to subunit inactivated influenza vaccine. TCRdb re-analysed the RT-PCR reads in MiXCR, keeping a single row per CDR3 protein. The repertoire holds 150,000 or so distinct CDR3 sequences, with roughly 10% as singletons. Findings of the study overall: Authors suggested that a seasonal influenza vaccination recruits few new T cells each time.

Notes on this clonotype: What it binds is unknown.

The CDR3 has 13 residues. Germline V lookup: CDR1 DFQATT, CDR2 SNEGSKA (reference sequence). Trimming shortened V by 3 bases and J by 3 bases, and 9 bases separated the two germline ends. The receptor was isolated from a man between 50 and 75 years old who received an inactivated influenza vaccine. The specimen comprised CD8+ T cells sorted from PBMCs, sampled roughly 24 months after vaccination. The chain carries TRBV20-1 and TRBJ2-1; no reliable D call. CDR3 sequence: CSASLKDYNEQFF. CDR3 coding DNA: TGCAGTGCTAGCTTGAAAGACTACAATGAGCAGTTCTTC.